Listed below are T cell receptor beta chains from one sample, sequenced in a study of cytomegalovirus exposure and HLA in healthy donors. TCRdb's copy holds only in-frame clones and misses some; the assay was immunoSEQ multiplex PCR. The sample consists of around 92,000 clones, around 74% of them appearing once. The sequenced sample consisted of PBMCs. Receptors were obtained from a female donor in good health and CMV-seropositive. Both conserved end residues are part of each CDR3. D genes are given only for firm matches. Only some rows state a clone size, as once, few, many or a class for expanded clones.

D: NA; size: NA; V: TRBV19; J: TRBJ1-2; DNA: TGTGCCAGTAGCACATCCCGAGCGAACTATGGCTACACCTTC; CDR3: CASSTSRANYGYTF
D: NA; size: NA; V: TRBV30; J: TRBJ1-1; DNA: TGTGCCTGGAGTGAAAACATGGACACTGAAGCTTTCTTT; CDR3: CAWSENMDTEAFF
D: NA; size: NA; V: TRBV7-8; J: TRBJ1-1; DNA: TGTGCCAGCAGCCAAAACTTAAAGAACACTGAAGCTTTCTTT; CDR3: CASSQNLKNTEAFF
D: NA; size: NA; V: TRBV21-1; J: TRBJ2-7; DNA: TGTGCCAGCACCCCGCTGCGGGGGGCGCGCTACGAGCAGTACTTC; CDR3: CASTPLRGARYEQYF
D: NA; size: few; V: TRBV29-1; J: TRBJ1-3; DNA: TGCAGCGTTGCAGCCGGGGGTGGAAACACCATATATTTT; CDR3: CSVAAGGGNTIYF
D: NA; size: NA; V: TRBV7-9; J: TRBJ2-5; DNA: TGTGCCAGCAGCTTAGCGGGAGCACGAGAGACCCAGTACTTC; CDR3: CASSLAGARETQYF
D: NA; size: NA; V: TRBV5-6; J: TRBJ1-1; DNA: TGTGCCAGCAGCCATCCCGGGGGGTTCACTGAAGCTTTCTTT; CDR3: CASSHPGGFTEAFF
D: NA; size: NA; V: TRBV29-1; J: TRBJ1-2; DNA: TGCAGCGTTGAACCCCCCGGTGAGACTAACTATGGCTACACCTTC; CDR3: CSVEPPGETNYGYTF
D: TRBD1; size: NA; V: TRBV30; J: TRBJ1-1; DNA: TGTGCCTGGAGGGGGACAGTTGAAGCTTTCTTT; CDR3: CAWRGTVEAFF
D: NA; size: NA; V: TRBV5-1; J: TRBJ2-7; DNA: TGCGCCAGCAGCTTGAGTGAAGGGGGGGTCTACGAGCAGTACTTC; CDR3: CASSLSEGGVYEQYF
D: TRBD1; size: NA; V: TRBV2; J: TRBJ1-6; DNA: TGTGCCAGCAGTGTGGGGCAGGGGGATTCACCCCTCCACTTT; CDR3: CASSVGQGDSPLHF
D: NA; size: NA; V: TRBV9; J: TRBJ2-2; DNA: TGTGCCAGCAGCACGGCGGGAATCGGGGAGCTGTTTTTT; CDR3: CASSTAGIGELFF
D: TRBD2; size: NA; V: TRBV28; J: TRBJ2-3; DNA: TGTGCCAGCATTATGAGCGGGGGGTCAGATACGCAGTATTTT; CDR3: CASIMSGGSDTQYF
D: TRBD2; size: NA; V: TRBV6-1; J: TRBJ2-2; DNA: TGTGCCAGCAGCGGGGGGGAGGCCGGGGAGCTGTTTTTT; CDR3: CASSGGEAGELFF
D: TRBD1; size: NA; V: TRBV11-2; J: TRBJ2-2; DNA: TGTGCCAGCAGCTTAGGTCGGGTCCAGGGGGCGGTCGGGGAGCTGTTTTTT; CDR3: CASSLGRVQGAVGELFF
D: NA; size: NA; V: TRBV28; J: TRBJ1-1; DNA: TGTGCCAGCACCAACCCCACAGGAGCGAACACTGAAGCTTTCTTT; CDR3: CASTNPTGANTEAFF
D: TRBD1; size: NA; V: TRBV28; J: TRBJ1-1; DNA: TGTGCCAGCAGTCCCCGGAGCACAGGGGGCACTGAAGCTTTCTTT; CDR3: CASSPRSTGGTEAFF
D: NA; size: NA; V: TRBV29-1; J: TRBJ2-3; DNA: TGCAGCGTTGATTTCTGGGCAGGTGCGACGGATACGCAGTATTTT; CDR3: CSVDFWAGATDTQYF
D: NA; size: once; V: TRBV29-1; J: TRBJ1-1; DNA: TGCAGCGTAAACTCGGGGAACACTGAAGCTTTCTTT; CDR3: CSVNSGNTEAFF
D: NA; size: NA; V: TRBV19; J: TRBJ1-2; DNA: TGTGCCAGTACCTCCTTGCGGACACAGGGCAGCCCTGGCTACACCTTC; CDR3: CASTSLRTQGSPGYTF
D: NA; size: NA; V: TRBV30; J: TRBJ1-2; DNA: TGTGCCTGGACCCCCGACACTGACAACTATGGCTACACCTTC; CDR3: CAWTPDTDNYGYTF
D: NA; size: NA; V: TRBV5-8; J: TRBJ2-7; DNA: TGTGCCAGCAGCTTCCACCGGTCCTACGAGCAGTACTTC; CDR3: CASSFHRSYEQYF
D: NA; size: NA; V: TRBV28; J: TRBJ1-2; DNA: TGTGCCAGCAGTACACAACCTAACTATGGCTACACCTTC; CDR3: CASSTQPNYGYTF
D: TRBD2; size: NA; V: TRBV7-9; J: TRBJ2-1; DNA: TGTGCCAGCAGCTCTGGACTAGCGGCGTACAATGAGCAGTTCTTC; CDR3: CASSSGLAAYNEQFF
D: NA; size: few; V: TRBV29-1; J: TRBJ2-7; DNA: TGCAGCGTTGCTAGGACAGTTGTTCCCTACGAGCAGTACTTC; CDR3: CSVARTVVPYEQYF
D: TRBD2; size: once; V: TRBV5-6; J: TRBJ2-7; DNA: TGTGCCAGCAGCGCCACGGCGGGGGGGCCCCACGAGCAGTACTTC; CDR3: CASSATAGGPHEQYF
D: TRBD1; size: NA; V: TRBV5-4; J: TRBJ2-7; DNA: TGTGCCAGCAGCCTCTCGGGACAGGGTAACTACGAGCAGTACTTC; CDR3: CASSLSGQGNYEQYF
D: NA; size: NA; V: TRBV27; J: TRBJ1-1; DNA: TGTGCCTCCCAGGGAGGGTACACTGAAGCTTTCTTT; CDR3: CASQGGYTEAFF
D: TRBD2; size: NA; V: TRBV2; J: TRBJ2-5; DNA: TGTGCCAGCAGTGAAGCGCAGGCGGGGGGCCAAGAGACCCAGTACTTC; CDR3: CASSEAQAGGQETQYF
D: TRBD1; size: NA; V: TRBV7-2; J: TRBJ2-7; DNA: TGTGCCAGCAGCTTAGGTGCAGGGGGCGCATCCTACGAGCAGTACTTC; CDR3: CASSLGAGGASYEQYF
D: NA; size: few; V: TRBV9; J: TRBJ2-1; DNA: TGTGCCAGCAGCGACCGACTAGGAATCAATGAGCAGTTCTTC; CDR3: CASSDRLGINEQFF
D: NA; size: NA; V: TRBV20-1; J: TRBJ1-1; DNA: TGCAGTGTTGGGGAGACCACTGAAGCTTTCTTT; CDR3: CSVGETTEAFF
D: NA; size: NA; V: TRBV15; J: TRBJ1-2; DNA: TGTGCCACCAGCAGAGATCGGGGGGCTTATGGCTACACCTTC; CDR3: CATSRDRGAYGYTF
D: TRBD2; size: NA; V: TRBV4-2; J: TRBJ2-1; DNA: TGTGCCAGCAGCCAGGGACTAGGGGGTGAGCAGTTCTTC; CDR3: CASSQGLGGEQFF
D: NA; size: NA; V: TRBV4-1; J: TRBJ1-3; DNA: TGCGCCAGCAGCCAACTCAGGGGTTTCGGAAACACCATATATTTT; CDR3: CASSQLRGFGNTIYF
D: TRBD2; size: NA; V: TRBV4-2; J: TRBJ2-5; DNA: TGTGCCAGCAGCCTCTCCAGACTAGCCGGAGAGACCCAGTACTTC; CDR3: CASSLSRLAGETQYF
D: NA; size: NA; V: TRBV5-1; J: TRBJ2-6; DNA: TGCGCCAGCAGCTTGGGCGCGGCCTCTGGGGCCAACGTCCTGACTTTC; CDR3: CASSLGAASGANVLTF
D: TRBD1; size: NA; V: TRBV15; J: TRBJ1-5; DNA: TGTGCCACCAGCAGGGCCGGACAGGGGCCTCAGCCCCAGCATTTT; CDR3: CATSRAGQGPQPQHF
D: TRBD2; size: NA; V: TRBV5-1; J: TRBJ2-5; DNA: TGCGCCAGCAGCCCATCGGGACTAGTAAACCAAGAGACCCAGTACTTC; CDR3: CASSPSGLVNQETQYF
D: TRBD1; size: NA; V: TRBV30; J: TRBJ1-6; DNA: TGTGCCTGGAATATGGGGACAGGGAATTTCTCACCCCTCCACTTT; CDR3: CAWNMGTGNFSPLHF
D: TRBD1; size: NA; V: TRBV7-8; J: TRBJ1-4; DNA: TGTGCCAGCAGCTTAGTCCTCCCACAGGGGGCTTTTGAAAAACTGTTTTTT; CDR3: CASSLVLPQGAFEKLFF
D: TRBD2; size: NA; V: TRBV28; J: TRBJ2-3; DNA: TGTGCCAGCATCGCTAGCGGGGGTAACACAGATACGCAGTATTTT; CDR3: CASIASGGNTDTQYF
D: NA; size: NA; V: TRBV5-4; J: TRBJ2-1; DNA: TGTGCCAGCAGCTACGGAGCGAGGAGCTCCTACAATGAGCAGTTCTTC; CDR3: CASSYGARSSYNEQFF
D: NA; size: NA; V: TRBV25-1; J: TRBJ2-4; DNA: TGTGCCAGCAGTGCCCGGGGTGGGCGGAGACTAGCCAAAAACATTCAGTACTTC; CDR3: CASSARGGRRLAKNIQYF
D: TRBD1; size: NA; V: TRBV11-1; J: TRBJ1-1; DNA: TGTGCCAGCAGCGCCGGATCAGGGGGCTCTGAAGCTTTCTTT; CDR3: CASSAGSGGSEAFF
D: NA; size: few; V: TRBV29-1; J: TRBJ2-5; DNA: TGCAGCGTTGAAGAACTAGGTGAGACCCAGTACTTC; CDR3: CSVEELGETQYF
D: TRBD1; size: NA; V: TRBV30; J: TRBJ1-6; DNA: TGTGCCTGGAAACCGGACAGGGGTAATTCACCCCTCCACTTT; CDR3: CAWKPDRGNSPLHF
D: NA; size: NA; V: TRBV10-3; J: TRBJ2-7; DNA: TGTGCCATCAGTGAGTCGGGAGGGGGAGCCTACGAGCAGTACTTC; CDR3: CAISESGGGAYEQYF
D: NA; size: NA; V: TRBV29-1; J: TRBJ1-1; DNA: TGCAGCGCCTGGGGTTGGGGAGGGATTGAAGCTTTCTTT; CDR3: CSAWGWGGIEAFF
D: TRBD2; size: NA; V: TRBV29-1; J: TRBJ2-3; DNA: TGCAGCGTCGCTAGCGGGGGAGGGTATACGCAGTATTTT; CDR3: CSVASGGGYTQYF
D: TRBD2; size: NA; V: TRBV28; J: TRBJ2-1; DNA: TGTGCCAGCAGTTTAGCGGGAGCCTACAATGAGCAGTTCTTC; CDR3: CASSLAGAYNEQFF
D: NA; size: NA; V: TRBV2; J: TRBJ2-7; DNA: TGTGCCATAGGGGACTCCTCCTACGAGCAGTACTTC; CDR3: CAIGDSSYEQYF
D: NA; size: NA; V: TRBV4-3; J: TRBJ2-7; DNA: TGCGCCAGCAGCCAAGAAGTCCCAGGGGTAGCCGACGAGCAGTACTTC; CDR3: CASSQEVPGVADEQYF